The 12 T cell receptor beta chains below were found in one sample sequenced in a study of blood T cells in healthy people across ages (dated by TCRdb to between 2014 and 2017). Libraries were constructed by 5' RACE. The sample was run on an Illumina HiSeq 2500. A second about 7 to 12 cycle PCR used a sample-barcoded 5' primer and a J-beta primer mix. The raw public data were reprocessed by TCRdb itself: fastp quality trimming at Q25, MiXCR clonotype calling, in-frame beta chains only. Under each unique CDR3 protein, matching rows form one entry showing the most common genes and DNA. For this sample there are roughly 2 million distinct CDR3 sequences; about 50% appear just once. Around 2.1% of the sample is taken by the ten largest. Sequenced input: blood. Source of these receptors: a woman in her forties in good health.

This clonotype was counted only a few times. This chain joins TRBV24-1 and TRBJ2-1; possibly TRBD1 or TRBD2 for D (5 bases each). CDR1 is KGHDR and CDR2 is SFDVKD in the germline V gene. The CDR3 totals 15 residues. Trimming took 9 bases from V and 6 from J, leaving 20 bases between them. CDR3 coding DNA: TGTGCCACCGGGAAGGACATCTCGGGGAGCAATGAGCAGTTCTTC. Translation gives CATGKDISGSNEQFF.

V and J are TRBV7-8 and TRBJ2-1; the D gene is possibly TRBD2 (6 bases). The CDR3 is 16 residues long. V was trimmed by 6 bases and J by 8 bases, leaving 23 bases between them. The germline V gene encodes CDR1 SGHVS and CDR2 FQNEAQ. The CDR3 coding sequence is TGTGCCAGCAGTCTCCGGGACTCCCTTCCCACGGATGAGCAGTTCTTC. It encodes CASSLRDSLPTDEQFF.

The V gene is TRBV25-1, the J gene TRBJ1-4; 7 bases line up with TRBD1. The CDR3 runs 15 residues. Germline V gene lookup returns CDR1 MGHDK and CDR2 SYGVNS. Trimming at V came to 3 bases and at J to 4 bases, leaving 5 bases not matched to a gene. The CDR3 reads CASSDGGQYNEKLFF. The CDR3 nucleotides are TGTGCCAGCAGTGATGGGGGACAGTATAATGAAAAACTGTTTTTT.

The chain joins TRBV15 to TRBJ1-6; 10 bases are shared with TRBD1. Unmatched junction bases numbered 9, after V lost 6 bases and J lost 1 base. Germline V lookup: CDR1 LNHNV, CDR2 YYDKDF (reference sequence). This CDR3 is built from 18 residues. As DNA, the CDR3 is TGTGCCACCAGAGTAGGACAGGGGGTAGAGTCCTATAATTCACCCCTCCACTTT. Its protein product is CATRVGQGVESYNSPLHF.

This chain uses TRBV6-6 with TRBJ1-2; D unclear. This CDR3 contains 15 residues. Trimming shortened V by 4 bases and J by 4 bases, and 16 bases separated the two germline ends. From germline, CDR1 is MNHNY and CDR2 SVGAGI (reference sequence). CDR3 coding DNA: TGTGCCAGCAGTTCTTTGACGGCAAGCCCCTATGGCTACACCTTC. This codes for CASSSLTASPYGYTF.

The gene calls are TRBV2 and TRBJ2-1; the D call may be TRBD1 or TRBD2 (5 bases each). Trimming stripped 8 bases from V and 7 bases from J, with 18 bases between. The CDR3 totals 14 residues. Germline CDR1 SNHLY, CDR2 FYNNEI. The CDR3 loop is CASLGTRSKNEQFF. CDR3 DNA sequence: TGTGCCAGCCTGGGGACGCGCTCTAAAAATGAGCAGTTCTTC.

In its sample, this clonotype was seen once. This CDR3 reads CASSESWGGGETQFF. The CDR3 bases are TGTGCCAGCAGTGAATCTTGGGGGGGAGGAGAGACCCAGTTCTTC. The chain joins TRBV6-1 to TRBJ2-1; 7 bases map to TRBD2. CDR1 and CDR2 (germline): MNHNS, SASEGT. With V trimmed by 2 bases and J by 13 bases, 14 bases remained unmatched. This CDR3 has 15 amino acids.

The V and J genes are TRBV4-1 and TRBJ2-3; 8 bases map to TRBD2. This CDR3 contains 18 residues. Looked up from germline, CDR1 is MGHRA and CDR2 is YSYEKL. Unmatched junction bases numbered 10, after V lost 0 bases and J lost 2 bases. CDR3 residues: CASSQDYGGGTFTDTQYF. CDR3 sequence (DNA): TGCGCCAGCAGCCAAGATTACGGGGGGGGGACTTTCACAGATACGCAGTATTTT.

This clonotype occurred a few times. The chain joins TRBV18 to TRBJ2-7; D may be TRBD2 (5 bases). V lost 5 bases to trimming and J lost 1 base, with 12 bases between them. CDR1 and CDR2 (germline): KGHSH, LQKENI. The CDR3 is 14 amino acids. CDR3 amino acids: CASSDELGSYEQYF. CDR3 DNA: TGTGCCAGCTCAGACGAACTAGGGTCCTACGAGCAGTACTTC. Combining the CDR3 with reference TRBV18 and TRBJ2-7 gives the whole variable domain NAGVMQNPRHLVRRRGQEARLRCSPMKGHSHVYWYRQLPEEGLKFMVYLQKENIIDESGMPKERFSAEFPKEGPSILRIQQVVRGDSAAYFCASSDELGSYEQYFGPGTRLTVT.

The CDR3 sequence is CASRRDGVSDTQYF. CDR3 nucleotides: TGTGCCAGCAGACGGGACGGCGTTTCAGATACGCAGTATTTT. The rearrangement uses TRBV6-5 and TRBJ2-3; D may match TRBD1 or TRBD2 (5 bases each). The V gene lost 6 bases and the J gene lost 4 bases, with 14 bases spanning the gap. Germline loops: CDR1 MNHEY, CDR2 SVGAGI. The CDR3 loop spans 14 amino acids.

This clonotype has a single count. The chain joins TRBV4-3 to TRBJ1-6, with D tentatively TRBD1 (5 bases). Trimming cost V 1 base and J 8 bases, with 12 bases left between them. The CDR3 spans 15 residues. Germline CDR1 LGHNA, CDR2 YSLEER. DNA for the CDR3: TGCGCCAGCAGCCAAGCGGAGGGGAGGGATTCACCCCTCCACTTT. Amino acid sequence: CASSQAEGRDSPLHF.

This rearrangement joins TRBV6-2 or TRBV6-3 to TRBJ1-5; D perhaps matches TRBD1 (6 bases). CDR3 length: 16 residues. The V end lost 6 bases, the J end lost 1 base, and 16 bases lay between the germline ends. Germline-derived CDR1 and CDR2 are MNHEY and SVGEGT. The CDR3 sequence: CASRDHAGTSNQPQHF. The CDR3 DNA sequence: TGTGCCAGCAGGGATCACGCAGGGACAAGCAATCAGCCCCAGCATTTT.